These 5 T cell receptor gamma chains were sequenced from one sample in a study of gamma-delta chains in newborns, infants, children. TCRdb repeated clone calling on the reads with CATT. This sample yields about 1,500 gamma-chain clones, of which about 3.2% are seen a single time; under 45% belongs to the top ten. The specimen was blood. All receptors derive from a child who was a newborn, infant or young child, either healthy, febrile or measles-vaccinated (not recorded which).

The J gene was identified as TRGJP, and no V gene was called. This CDR3 has 11 residues. This chain's CDR3 is CARFGQKIKVF. CDR3 nucleotides: TGTGCAAGATTTGGGCAAAAAATCAAGGTATTT.

In this sample, this clone is medium-sized. The chain uses TRGV5 and TRGJ1 or TRGJ2. V was clipped by 0 bases and J by 7 bases; unmatched bases: 3. The length of the CDR3 is 12 residues. Germline CDR1 reads VINAFY; CDR2 reads YDVSNSKD. The chain's CDR3 is CATWDRRYKKLF. CDR3 DNA: TGTGCCACCTGGGACAGGCGCTATAAGAAACTCTTT.

In its sample, this clone ranks as medium-sized. Other DNA sequences in the same sample also yield this CDR3. The V gene is TRGV9, the J gene TRGJP. V trimming: 5 bases; J trimming: 7 bases; junction bases outside the gene matches: 2. The CDR3 extends over 14 amino acids. CDR1 GITISATS and CDR2 ISYDGTV come from the germline V gene (reference sequence). The CDR3 coding sequence is TGTGCCTTGTGGGCTGAGTTGGGCAAAAAAATCAAGGTATTT. This gives the protein CALWAELGKKIKVF.

This clone was observed a few times. A much larger clone differs from this one at a single base, so this may be a read error. At the DNA level, this CDR3 is encoded by other sequences in the same sample as well. V and J are TRGV4 and TRGJ1 or TRGJ2. V was clipped by 4 bases and J by 8 bases; unmatched bases: 5. Germline lookup yields CDR1 EGSTGY and CDR2 YDSYTSSV. The CDR3 runs 11 residues. The CDR3 region is CATWDGHKKLF. In DNA, the CDR3 is TGTGCCACCTGGGACGGACATAAGAAACTCTTT.

In this sample, this clone turned up a few times. A much larger clone is a single base away; this may be a read error. Within the sample, other DNA sequences also encode this same CDR3. The chain uses TRGV9 and TRGJP. Looked up from germline, CDR1 is GITISATS and CDR2 is ISYDGTV (reference sequence). There are 15 residues in the CDR3. In nucleotides, the CDR3 is TGTGCCCTGTGGGATGAAGAGTTGGGCAAAAAAATCAAGGTATTT. Its protein is CALWDEELGKKIKVF.